The T cell receptor beta chain under discussion was sequenced for a study of blood T cell repertoires in COVID-19. The overall study: The origin of the acute and convalescent COVID-19 samples was the United States, Italy and Spain. In each case, the material was cDNA or gDNA derived from T cells, B-cell-depleted T cells, or PBMCs.

Note on this clone: Other DNA sequences in this specimen translate into the identical CDR3.

Per the authors' pipeline: Estimated nucleated cell counts came from reference gene primer amplification. The data were produced by immunoSEQ multiplex PCR, yet TCRdb's version contains in-frame clones alone and is incomplete. Clonal size and the V and J genes are those of that table, whereas D and trimming came from the DNA. The sample contains 240,000 or so clones, about 81% of which appear only once. V lost 3 bases and J lost 3, with 3 bases in between. This CDR3 contains 12 residues. The TCR originated in a woman aged 60-75 years with active or convalescent COVID-19. The V gene is TRBV12-3 or TRBV12-4, the J gene TRBJ1-3; D is unresolved. What was sequenced was peripheral blood. This chain's CDR3 is CASSFGGNTIYF. Here the CDR3 DNA reads TGTGCCAGCAGTTTCGGTGGAAACACCATATATTTT.